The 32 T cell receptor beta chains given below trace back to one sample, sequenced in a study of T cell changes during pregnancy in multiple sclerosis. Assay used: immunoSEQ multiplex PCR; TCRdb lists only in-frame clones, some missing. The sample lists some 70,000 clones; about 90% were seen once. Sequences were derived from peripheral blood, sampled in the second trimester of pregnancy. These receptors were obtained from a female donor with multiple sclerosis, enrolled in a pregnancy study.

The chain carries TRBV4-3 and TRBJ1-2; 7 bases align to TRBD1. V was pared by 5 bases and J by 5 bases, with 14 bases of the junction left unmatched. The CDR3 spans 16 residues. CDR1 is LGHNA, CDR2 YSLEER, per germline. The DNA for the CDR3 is TGCGCCAGCAGCTCCCCCGGGGACAGCTTCTCGTATGGCTACACCTTC. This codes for CASSSPGDSFSYGYTF.

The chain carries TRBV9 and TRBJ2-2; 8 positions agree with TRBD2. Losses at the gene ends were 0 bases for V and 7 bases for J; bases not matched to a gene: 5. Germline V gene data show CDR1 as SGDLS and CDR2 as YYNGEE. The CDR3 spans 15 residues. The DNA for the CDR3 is TGTGCCAGCAGCGTAGCGGGGGGGATCGGCGGGGAGCTGTTTTTT. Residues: CASSVAGGIGGELFF.

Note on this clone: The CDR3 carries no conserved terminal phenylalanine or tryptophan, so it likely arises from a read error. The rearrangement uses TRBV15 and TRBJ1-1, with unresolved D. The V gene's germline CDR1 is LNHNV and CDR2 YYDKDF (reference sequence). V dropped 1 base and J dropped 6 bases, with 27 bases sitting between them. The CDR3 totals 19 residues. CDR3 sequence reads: CATSRAASLRAFLAAEAFL. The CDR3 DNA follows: TGTGCCACCAGCAGAGCCGCCAGTCTGAGGGCCTTCTTAGCAGCTGAAGCTTTCCTT.

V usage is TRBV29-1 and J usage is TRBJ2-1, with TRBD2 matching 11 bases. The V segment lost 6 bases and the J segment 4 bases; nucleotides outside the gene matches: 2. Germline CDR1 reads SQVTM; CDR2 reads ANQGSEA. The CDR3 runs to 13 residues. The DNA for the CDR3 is TGCAGCGTGACTAGCGGGGTTTACAATGAGCAGTTCTTC. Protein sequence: CSVTSGVYNEQFF.

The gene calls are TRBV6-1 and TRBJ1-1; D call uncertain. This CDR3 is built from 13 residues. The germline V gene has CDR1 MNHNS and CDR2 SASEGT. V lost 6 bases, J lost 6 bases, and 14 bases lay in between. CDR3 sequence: CASSATHSSEAFF. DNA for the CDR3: TGTGCCAGCAGCGCTACTCACAGCTCTGAAGCTTTCTTT.

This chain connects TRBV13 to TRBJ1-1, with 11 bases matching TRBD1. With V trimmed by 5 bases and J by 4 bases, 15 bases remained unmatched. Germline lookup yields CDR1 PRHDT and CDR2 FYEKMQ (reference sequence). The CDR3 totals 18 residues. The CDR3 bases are TGTGCCAGCAGCCGGGGACAGGGGGGTTCTGCTGGGGGCACTGAAGCTTTCTTT. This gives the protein CASSRGQGGSAGGTEAFF.

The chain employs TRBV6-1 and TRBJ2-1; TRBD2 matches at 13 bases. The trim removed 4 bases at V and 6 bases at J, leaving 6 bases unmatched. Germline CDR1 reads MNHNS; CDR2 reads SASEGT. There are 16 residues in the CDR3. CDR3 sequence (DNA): TGTGCCAGCAGTGTCCGACTAGCGGGGGGCCTCAATGAGCAGTTCTTC. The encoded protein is CASSVRLAGGLNEQFF.

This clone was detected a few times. CDR3 coding DNA: TGTGCCACCAGCACCCTTAGGGGTAGCACAGATACGCAGTATTTT. It translates to CATSTLRGSTDTQYF. V is TRBV15 and J is TRBJ2-3; D possibly corresponds to TRBD1 (5 bases). V lost 4 bases to trimming and J lost 0 bases, with 11 bases between them. Germline lookup yields CDR1 LNHNV and CDR2 YYDKDF (reference sequence). This CDR3 contains 15 residues.

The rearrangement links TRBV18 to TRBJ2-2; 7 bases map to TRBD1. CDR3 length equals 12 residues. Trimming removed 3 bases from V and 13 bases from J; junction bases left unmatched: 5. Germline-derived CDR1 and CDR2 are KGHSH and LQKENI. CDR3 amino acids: CASSPRQGGLFF. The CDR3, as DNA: TGTGCCAGCTCACCGAGACAGGGTGGGCTGTTTTTT.

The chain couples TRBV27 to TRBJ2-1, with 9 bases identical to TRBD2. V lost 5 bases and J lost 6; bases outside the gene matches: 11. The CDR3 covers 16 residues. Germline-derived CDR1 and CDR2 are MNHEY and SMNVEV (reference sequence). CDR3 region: CASSPYQGGGVNEQFF. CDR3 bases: TGTGCCAGCAGTCCCTACCAGGGCGGGGGGGTCAATGAGCAGTTCTTC.

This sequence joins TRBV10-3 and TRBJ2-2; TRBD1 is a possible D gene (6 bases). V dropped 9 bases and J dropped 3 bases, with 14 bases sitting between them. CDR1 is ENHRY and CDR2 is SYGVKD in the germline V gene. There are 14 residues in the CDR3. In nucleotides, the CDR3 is TGTGCCATAGAGGGACATCGGGACACCGGGGAGCTGTTTTTT. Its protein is CAIEGHRDTGELFF.

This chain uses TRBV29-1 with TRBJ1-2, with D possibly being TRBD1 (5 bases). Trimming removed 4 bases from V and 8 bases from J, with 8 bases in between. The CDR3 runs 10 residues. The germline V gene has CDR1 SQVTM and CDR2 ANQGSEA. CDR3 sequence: CSVGGEGYTF. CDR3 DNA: TGCAGCGTTGGGGGGGAGGGCTACACCTTC. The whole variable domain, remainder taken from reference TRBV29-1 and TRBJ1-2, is SAVISQKPSRDICQRGTSLTIQCQVDSQVTMMFWYRQQPGQSLTLIATANQGSEATYESGFVIDKFPISRPNLTFSTLTVSNMSPEDSSIYLCSVGGEGYTFGSGTRLTVV.

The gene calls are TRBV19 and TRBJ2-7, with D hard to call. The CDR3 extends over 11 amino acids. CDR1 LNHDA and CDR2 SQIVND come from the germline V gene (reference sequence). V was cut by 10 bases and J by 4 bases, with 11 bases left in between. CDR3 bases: TGTGCCACCTCCCAACAGTACGAGCAGTACTTC. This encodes CATSQQYEQYF.

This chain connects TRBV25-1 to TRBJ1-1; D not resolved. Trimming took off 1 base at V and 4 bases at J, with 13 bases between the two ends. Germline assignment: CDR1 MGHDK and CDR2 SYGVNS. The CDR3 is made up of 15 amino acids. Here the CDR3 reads CASSELKEASTEAFF. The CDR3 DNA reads TGTGCCAGCAGTGAATTGAAGGAGGCAAGCACTGAAGCTTTCTTT.

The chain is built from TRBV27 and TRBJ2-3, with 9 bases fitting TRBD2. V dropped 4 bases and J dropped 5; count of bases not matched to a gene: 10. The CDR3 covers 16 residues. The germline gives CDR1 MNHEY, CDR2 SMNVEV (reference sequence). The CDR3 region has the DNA TGTGCCAGCAGTTGGGCGGGAGGGATGAAGGGAGATACGCAGTATTTT. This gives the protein CASSWAGGMKGDTQYF.

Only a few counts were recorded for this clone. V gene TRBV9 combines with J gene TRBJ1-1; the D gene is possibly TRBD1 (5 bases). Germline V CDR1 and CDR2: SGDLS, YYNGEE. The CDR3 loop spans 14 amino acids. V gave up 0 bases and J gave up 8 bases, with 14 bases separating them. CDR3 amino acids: CASSVGQQGQEAFF. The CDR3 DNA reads TGTGCCAGCAGCGTAGGACAGCAGGGCCAGGAAGCTTTCTTT.

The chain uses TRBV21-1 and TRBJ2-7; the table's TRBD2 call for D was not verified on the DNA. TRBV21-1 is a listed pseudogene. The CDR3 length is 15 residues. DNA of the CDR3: TGTGCCAGCAGCAAAGCCGGGAGTGGATCCTACGAGCAGTACTTC. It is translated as CASSKAGSGSYEQYF.

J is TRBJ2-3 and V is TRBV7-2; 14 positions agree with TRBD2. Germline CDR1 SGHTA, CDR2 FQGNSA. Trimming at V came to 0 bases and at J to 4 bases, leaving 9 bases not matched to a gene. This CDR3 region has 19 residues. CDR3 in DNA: TGTGCCAGCAGCTTAGCTCCGCGACTAGCGGGGGGGCTCCCAGATACGCAGTATTTT. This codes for CASSLAPRLAGGLPDTQYF. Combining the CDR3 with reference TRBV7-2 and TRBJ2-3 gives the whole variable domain GAGVSQSPSNKVTEKGKDVELRCDPISGHTALYWYRQSLGQGLEFLIYFQGNSAPDKSGLPSDRFSAERTGGSVSTLTIQRTQQEDSAVYLCASSLAPRLAGGLPDTQYFGPGTRLTVL.

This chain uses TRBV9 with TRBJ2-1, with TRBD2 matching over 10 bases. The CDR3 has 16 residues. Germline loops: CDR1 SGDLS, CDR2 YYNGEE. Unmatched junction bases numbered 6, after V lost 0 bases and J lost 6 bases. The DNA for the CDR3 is TGTGCCAGCAGCGTAGCCTCGGGACTAGCGATCAATGAGCAGTTCTTC. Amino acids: CASSVASGLAINEQFF. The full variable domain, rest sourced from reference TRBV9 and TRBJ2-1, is DSGVTQTPKHLITATGQRVTLRCSPRSGDLSVYWYQQSLDQGLQFLIQYYNGEERAKGNILERFSAQQFPDLHSELNLSSLELGDSALYFCASSVASGLAINEQFFGPGTRLTVL.

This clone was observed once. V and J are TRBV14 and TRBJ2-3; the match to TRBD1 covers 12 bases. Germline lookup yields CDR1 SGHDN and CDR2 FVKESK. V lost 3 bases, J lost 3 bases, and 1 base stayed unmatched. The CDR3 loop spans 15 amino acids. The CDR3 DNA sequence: TGTGCCAGCAGCCAGGGACAGGGGGCTACAGATACGCAGTATTTT. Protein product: CASSQGQGATDTQYF.

The CDR3 protein is CASSPSMGVNQPQHF. The CDR3 bases are TGTGCCAGCAGCCCGTCAATGGGAGTAAATCAGCCCCAGCATTTT. The chain joins TRBV9 to TRBJ1-5; D gene unclear. V lost 4 bases and J lost 4, with 15 bases in between. Germline V gene sequence: CDR1 SGDLS, CDR2 YYNGEE. The CDR3 has 15 residues.

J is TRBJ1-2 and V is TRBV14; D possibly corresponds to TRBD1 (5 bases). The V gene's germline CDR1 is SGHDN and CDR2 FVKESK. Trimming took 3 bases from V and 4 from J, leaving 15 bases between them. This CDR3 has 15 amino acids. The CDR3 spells CASSQAGGYPYGYTF. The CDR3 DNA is TGTGCCAGCAGCCAGGCGGGGGGGTACCCCTATGGCTACACCTTC.

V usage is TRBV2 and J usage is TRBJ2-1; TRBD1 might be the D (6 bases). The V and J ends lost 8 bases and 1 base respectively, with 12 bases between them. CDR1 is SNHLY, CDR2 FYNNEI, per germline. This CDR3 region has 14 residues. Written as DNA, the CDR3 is TGTGCCAGCTTACAGGGTGGTTCCTACAATGAGCAGTTCTTC. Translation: CASLQGGSYNEQFF.

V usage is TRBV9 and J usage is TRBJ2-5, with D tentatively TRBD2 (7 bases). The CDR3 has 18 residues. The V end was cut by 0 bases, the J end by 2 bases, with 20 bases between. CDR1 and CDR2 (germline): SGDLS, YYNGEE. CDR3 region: CASSVEAKGGAGQETQYF. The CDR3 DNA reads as TGTGCCAGCAGCGTAGAGGCAAAAGGGGGGGCCGGGCAAGAGACCCAGTACTTC.

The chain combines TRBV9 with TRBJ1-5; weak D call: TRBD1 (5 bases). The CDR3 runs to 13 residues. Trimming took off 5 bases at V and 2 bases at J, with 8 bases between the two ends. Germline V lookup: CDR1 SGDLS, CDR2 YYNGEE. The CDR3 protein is CASSIGGNQPQHF. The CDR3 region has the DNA TGTGCCAGCAGTATAGGGGGCAATCAGCCCCAGCATTTT.

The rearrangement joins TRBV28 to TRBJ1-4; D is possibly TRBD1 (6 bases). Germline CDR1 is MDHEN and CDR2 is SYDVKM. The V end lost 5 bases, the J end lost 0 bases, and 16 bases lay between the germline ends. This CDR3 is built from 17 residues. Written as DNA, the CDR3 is TGTGCCAGCAGTCCTAGGGGGGGGGCAACAACTAATGAAAAACTGTTTTTT. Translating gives CASSPRGGATTNEKLFF.

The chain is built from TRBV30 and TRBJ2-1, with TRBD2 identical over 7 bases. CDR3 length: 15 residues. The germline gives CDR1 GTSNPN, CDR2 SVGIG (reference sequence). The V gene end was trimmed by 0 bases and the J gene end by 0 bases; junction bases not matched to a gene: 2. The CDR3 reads CAWSVGGVSYNEQFF. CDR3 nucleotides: TGTGCCTGGAGTGTTGGGGGGGTCTCCTACAATGAGCAGTTCTTC.

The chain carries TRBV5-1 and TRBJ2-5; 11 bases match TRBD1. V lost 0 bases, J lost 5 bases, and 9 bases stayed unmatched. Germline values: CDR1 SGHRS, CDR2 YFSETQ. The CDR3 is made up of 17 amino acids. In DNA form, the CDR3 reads TGCGCCAGCAGCTTGGTTCGGACAGGGGGCCTCTCGGAGACCCAGTACTTC. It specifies CASSLVRTGGLSETQYF.

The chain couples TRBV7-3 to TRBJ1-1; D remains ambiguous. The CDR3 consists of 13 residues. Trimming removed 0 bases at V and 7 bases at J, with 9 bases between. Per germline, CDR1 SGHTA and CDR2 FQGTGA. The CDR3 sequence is CASSLTAPGEAFF. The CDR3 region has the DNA TGTGCCAGCAGCTTAACGGCCCCGGGTGAAGCTTTCTTT.

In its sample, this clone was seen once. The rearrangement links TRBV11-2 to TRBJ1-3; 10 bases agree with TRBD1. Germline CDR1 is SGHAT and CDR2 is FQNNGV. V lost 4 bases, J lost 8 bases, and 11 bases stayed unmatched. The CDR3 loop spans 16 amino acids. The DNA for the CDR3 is TGTGCCAGCAGCTATTCGCCGGGACAGGGGATGGACACCATATATTTT. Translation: CASSYSPGQGMDTIYF.

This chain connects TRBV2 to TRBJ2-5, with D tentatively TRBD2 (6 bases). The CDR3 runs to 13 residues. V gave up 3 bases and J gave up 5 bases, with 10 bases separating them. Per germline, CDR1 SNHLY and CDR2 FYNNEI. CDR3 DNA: TGTGCCAGCAGTGACGCTAGCGTTGAGACCCAGTACTTC. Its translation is CASSDASVETQYF.

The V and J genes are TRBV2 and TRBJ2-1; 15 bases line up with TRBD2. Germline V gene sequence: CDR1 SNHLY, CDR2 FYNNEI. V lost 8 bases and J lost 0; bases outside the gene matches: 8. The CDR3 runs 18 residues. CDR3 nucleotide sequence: TGTGCCAGCGTCGGACTAGCGGGGGGGCCTAGCTCCTACAATGAGCAGTTCTTC. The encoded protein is CASVGLAGGPSSYNEQFF.